The 9 T cell receptor beta chains below come from one sample, sequenced in a study of blood T cell repertoires in COVID-19. The data were produced by immunoSEQ multiplex PCR, yet TCRdb's version contains in-frame clones alone and is incomplete. The table lists fewer than 350,000 clones, nearly 90% of them singletons. The sequenced sample consisted of PBMCs or T cells enriched from blood (not recorded which). These receptors all stem from a young woman with acute COVID-19.

V gene TRBV30 combines with J gene TRBJ1-4; D might be TRBD1 (5 bases). The CDR3 is made up of 15 amino acids. V lost 2 bases and J lost 3, with 13 bases in between. Per germline, CDR1 GTSNPN and CDR2 SVGIG (reference sequence). The CDR3 sequence: CAWSSLGGPNEKLFF. For the CDR3, the DNA is TGTGCCTGGAGTTCGCTGGGGGGACCTAATGAAAAACTGTTTTTT. Supplemented by reference TRBV30 and TRBJ1-4, the full variable domain reads SQTIHQWPATLVQPVGSPLSLECTVEGTSNPNLYWYRQAAGRGLQLLFYSVGIGQISSEVPQNLSASRPQDRQFILSSKKLLLSDSGFYLCAWSSLGGPNEKLFFGSGTQLSVL.

The rearrangement uses TRBV27 and TRBJ2-1; maybe TRBD1 (6 bases). The germline V gene encodes CDR1 MNHEY and CDR2 SMNVEV (reference sequence). Trimming left V 4 bases short and J 1 base short, with 11 bases between. The CDR3 extends over 15 amino acids. The CDR3 reads CASSSTGVSYNEQFF. CDR3 nucleotides: TGTGCCAGCAGTTCGACAGGTGTATCCTACAATGAGCAGTTCTTC.

The chain is built from TRBV5-1 and TRBJ1-2; TRBD1 matches at 7 bases. From germline, CDR1 is SGHRS and CDR2 YFSETQ. The CDR3 spans 13 residues. V trimming: 3 bases; J trimming: 8 bases; junction bases outside the gene matches: 7. The CDR3 region is CASSSLTGSGYTF. In DNA, the CDR3 is TGCGCCAGCAGCTCGCTGACAGGGTCCGGCTACACCTTC.

The table lists this clone with a count of one. The chain is built from TRBV7-2 and TRBJ2-1; 14 bases align to TRBD2. The CDR3 contains 18 residues. Losses at the gene ends were 4 bases for V and 7 bases for J; bases not matched to a gene: 12. Germline V gene lookup returns CDR1 SGHTA and CDR2 FQGNSA. CDR3 DNA sequence: TGTGCCAGCAGCTCTATCCCGGGACTAGCGGGAGTAACAAATGAGCAGTTCTTC. This sequence encodes CASSSIPGLAGVTNEQFF.

V is TRBV27 and J is TRBJ2-5; TRBD1 aligns across 10 bases. From germline, CDR1 is MNHEY and CDR2 SMNVEV (reference sequence). CDR3 length equals 17 residues. The V segment lost 1 base and the J segment 4 bases; nucleotides outside the gene matches: 9. CDR3 sequence: CASSLFGGTGERETQYF. Here the CDR3 DNA reads TGTGCCAGCAGTTTATTCGGAGGGACAGGGGAGAGAGAGACCCAGTACTTC.

The rearrangement uses TRBV6-1 and TRBJ1-2; D may be TRBD1 (6 bases). V was trimmed by 3 bases and J by 3 bases, leaving 8 bases between them. CDR1 MNHNS and CDR2 SASEGT come from the germline V gene. The CDR3 consists of 13 residues. The CDR3 DNA reads TGTGCCAGCAGTGATTCAGGGGACTATGGCTACACCTTC. Translating gives CASSDSGDYGYTF.

The gene calls are TRBV7-9 and TRBJ1-2; D perhaps matches TRBD1 (5 bases). The CDR3 runs 17 residues. CDR1 and CDR2 (germline): SEHNR, FQNEAQ (reference sequence). V lost 4 bases and J lost 7, with 25 bases in between. The CDR3 spells CASSSSRRDSARLGYTF. The CDR3 nucleotides read TGTGCCAGCAGCTCCTCCCGCAGGGATTCGGCTCGGCTTGGCTACACCTTC.

The genes are TRBV25-1 and TRBJ1-6, with TRBD1 as a possible D gene (5 bases). The CDR3 is 14 residues long. Germline-derived CDR1 and CDR2 are MGHDK and SYGVNS. Trimming stripped 6 bases from V and 10 bases from J, with 16 bases between. The CDR3: CASRAPGVRSPLHF. Here the CDR3 DNA reads TGTGCCAGCAGGGCTCCGGGGGTTCGCTCACCCCTCCACTTT.

The CDR3 DNA reads as TGTGCCAGCAGCTCAGGGTTGGTTGAATCACCCCTCCACTTT. Amino acid sequence: CASSSGLVESPLHF. This rearrangement joins TRBV11-2 to TRBJ1-6; D perhaps matches TRBD1 (5 bases). V lost 4 bases and J 10 bases, leaving 14 bases between the germline ends. The CDR3 extends over 14 amino acids. Per the germline V gene, CDR1 is SGHAT and CDR2 is FQNNGV. The full variable domain, in which reference TRBV11-2 and TRBJ1-6 provide the parts outside the CDR3, is EAGVAQSPRYKIIEKRQSVAFWCNPISGHATLYWYQQILGQGPKLLIQFQNNGVVDDSQLPKDRFSAERLKGVDSTLKIQPAKLEDSAVYLCASSSGLVESPLHFGNGTRLTVT.